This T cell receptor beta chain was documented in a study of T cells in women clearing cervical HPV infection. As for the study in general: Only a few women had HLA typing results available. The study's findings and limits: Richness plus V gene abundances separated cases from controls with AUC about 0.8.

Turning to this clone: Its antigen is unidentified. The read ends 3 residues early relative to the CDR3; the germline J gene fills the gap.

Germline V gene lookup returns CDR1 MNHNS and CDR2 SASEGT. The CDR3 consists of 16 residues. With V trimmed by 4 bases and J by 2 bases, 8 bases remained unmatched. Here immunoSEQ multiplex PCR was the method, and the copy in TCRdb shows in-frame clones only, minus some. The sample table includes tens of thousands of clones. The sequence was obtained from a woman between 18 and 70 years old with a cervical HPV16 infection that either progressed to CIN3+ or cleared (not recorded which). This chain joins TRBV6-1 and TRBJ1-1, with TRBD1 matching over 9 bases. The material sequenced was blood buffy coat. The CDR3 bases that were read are TGTGCCAGCAGTGCCGGGACAGGGAAACTCAACACTGAA. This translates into CASSAGTGKLNTE. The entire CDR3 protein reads CASSAGTGKLNTEAFF.